A selection of T cell receptor beta chains follows, all from one sample in a study of OX40 agonist ivuxolimab in advanced cancers. Only in-frame clones appear in the TCRdb table, and some are missing; sequencing was by immunoSEQ multiplex PCR. This sample has about 50,000 clones, with 84% found just once. This material consisted of CD4+ or CD8+ T cells sorted from blood, taken in a trial of the OX40 agonist ivuxolimab. All receptors derive from an adult with an advanced solid tumor such as melanoma, head and neck, liver or kidney cancer. Each CDR3 is given with its conserved first and last residue. The order of the fields is V gene, CDR3 length, clone size, D gene, J gene, CDR3 protein, CDR3 DNA. A D gene is named only where the DNA matches it firmly. The size entry is marked missing in some rows and otherwise reads once, few, many or a size class.

TRBV28	15	-	TRBD1	TRBJ1-2	CASSPPGQGAPGYTF	TGTGCCAGCAGTCCGCCGGGACAGGGGGCCCCTGGCTACACCTTC
TRBV11-2	16	-	TRBD1	TRBJ2-2	CASRPLQGARPGELFF	TGTGCCAGCAGACCCCTCCAGGGGGCGCGGCCCGGGGAGCTGTTTTTT
TRBV14	15	few	TRBD1	TRBJ1-6	CASSHLTGDNSPLHF	TGTGCCAGCAGCCACCTGACAGGGGATAATTCACCCCTCCACTTT
TRBV5-4	15	-	-	TRBJ1-2	CASSLRSQGLDGYTF	TGTGCCAGCAGCCTGAGATCTCAGGGCCTCGATGGCTACACCTTC
TRBV7-2	15	-	TRBD1	TRBJ1-1	CASSFGQGQNTEAFF	TGTGCCAGCAGCTTCGGACAGGGACAGAACACTGAAGCTTTCTTT
TRBV19	13	-	-	TRBJ2-5	CASSIGLRETQYF	TGTGCCAGTAGTATTGGGCTAAGGGAGACCCAGTACTTC
TRBV4-1	15	-	-	TRBJ1-5	CASSQVFQENQPQHF	TGCGCCAGCAGCCAAGTTTTCCAGGAAAATCAGCCCCAGCATTTT
TRBV7-7	15	-	-	TRBJ2-5	CASSLGSGGVETQYF	TGTGCTAGCAGCTTAGGGTCTGGGGGAGTTGAGACCCAGTACTTC
TRBV28	14	-	-	TRBJ1-6	CASSALIPYSPLHF	TGTGCCAGCAGTGCGTTAATCCCCTATTCACCCCTCCACTTT
TRBV11-3	15	-	-	TRBJ1-1	CASSLARGENTEAFF	TGTGCCAGCAGCTTAGCAAGGGGGGAGAACACTGAAGCTTTCTTT
TRBV30	11	-	TRBD2	TRBJ2-7	CAWKLGGYQYF	TGTGCCTGGAAATTGGGGGGGTATCAGTACTTC
TRBV19	16	-	-	TRBJ1-4	CASSMGVVRTNEKLFF	TGTGCCAGTAGTATGGGGGTTGTGAGAACTAATGAAAAACTGTTTTTT
TRBV29-1	11	-	-	TRBJ1-2	CSVEGNYGYTF	TGCAGCGTCGAGGGGAACTATGGCTACACCTTC
TRBV10-3	14	-	TRBD1	TRBJ1-5	CAIRGTGDNQPQHF	TGTGCCATCAGGGGGACAGGGGACAATCAGCCCCAGCATTTT
TRBV27	15	-	-	TRBJ2-1	CASSLSGPTRNEQFF	TGTGCCAGCAGTTTATCAGGTCCAACCAGAAATGAGCAGTTCTTC
TRBV29-1	12	-	TRBD1	TRBJ2-2	CSVRQGDGELFF	TGCAGCGTTCGACAGGGGGACGGGGAGCTGTTTTTT
TRBV9	15	-	-	TRBJ2-1	CASSKAASSYNEQFF	TGTGCCAGCTCTAAAGCGGCGAGCTCCTACAATGAGCAGTTCTTC
TRBV11-2	16	-	TRBD2	TRBJ2-1	CASSPIAGGLGNEQFF	TGTGCCAGCAGTCCCATAGCGGGAGGCCTCGGAAATGAGCAGTTCTTC